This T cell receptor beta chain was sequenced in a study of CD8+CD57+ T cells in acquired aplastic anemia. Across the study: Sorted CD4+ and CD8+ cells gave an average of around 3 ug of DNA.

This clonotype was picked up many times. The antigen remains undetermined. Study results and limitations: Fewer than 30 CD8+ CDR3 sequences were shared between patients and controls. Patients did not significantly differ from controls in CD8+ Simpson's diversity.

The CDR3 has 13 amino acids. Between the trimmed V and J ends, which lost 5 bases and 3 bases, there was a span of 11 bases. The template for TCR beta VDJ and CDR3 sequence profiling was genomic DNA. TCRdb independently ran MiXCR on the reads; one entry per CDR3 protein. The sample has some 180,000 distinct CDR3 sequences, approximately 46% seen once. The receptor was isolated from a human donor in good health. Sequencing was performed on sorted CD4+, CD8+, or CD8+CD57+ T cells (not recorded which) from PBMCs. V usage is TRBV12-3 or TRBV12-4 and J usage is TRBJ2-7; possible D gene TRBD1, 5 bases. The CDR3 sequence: CASSLHGHYEQYF. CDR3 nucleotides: TGTGCCAGCAGTCTCCATGGACACTACGAGCAGTACTTC.